Presented here are 31 T cell receptor beta chains from one specimen sequenced in a study of blood T cell repertoires in COVID-19. The assay was immunoSEQ multiplex PCR, and TCRdb's table has in-frame clones only and misses some. The table includes roughly 40,000 clones, more than 65% detected once. Material: peripheral blood. These receptors came from an elderly man with acute or convalescent COVID-19.

This chain connects TRBV5-4 to TRBJ1-1; D unclear. Trimming removed 4 bases from V and 1 base from J, with 11 bases in between. This CDR3 is 14 amino acids long. Germline CDR1 SGHNT, CDR2 YYREEE (reference sequence). CDR3 sequence (DNA): TGTGCCAGCAGCCTTTTTCGGGAGAACACTGAAGCTTTCTTT. Translated: CASSLFRENTEAFF.

The J gene is TRBJ1-6, the V gene TRBV3-1 (or the pseudogene TRBV3-2); 7 nucleotides align to TRBD1. The V segment lost 4 bases and the J segment 12 bases; nucleotides outside the gene matches: 9. The CDR3 runs 14 residues. Germline loops: CDR1 LGHDT, CDR2 YNNKEL (reference sequence). The CDR3 sequence: CASSPDHRGGPLHF. DNA for the CDR3: TGTGCCAGCAGCCCGGACCACAGGGGAGGACCCCTCCACTTT.

This clone occurred once. The chain has TRBV5-1 and TRBJ2-4, with 12 bases identical to TRBD2. There are 16 residues in the CDR3. Germline V gene data show CDR1 as SGHRS and CDR2 as YFSETQ. J gave up 1 base and V 2 bases, and 1 base lay outside the gene matches. CDR3 nucleotide sequence: TGCGCCAGCAGCTTAGGGACTAGCGGGGCCAAAAACATTCAGTACTTC. As protein: CASSLGTSGAKNIQYF.

The rearrangement uses TRBV13 and TRBJ2-5; TRBD2 aligns across 11 bases. Germline-derived CDR1 and CDR2 are PRHDT and FYEKMQ (reference sequence). This CDR3 contains 16 residues. J gave up 5 bases and V 2 bases, and 7 bases lay outside the gene matches. The CDR3 DNA is TGTGCCAGCAGCTTATTTACTAGCGGGAGTTTGGAGACCCAGTACTTC. This sequence encodes CASSLFTSGSLETQYF.

This clone was observed a few times. This chain connects TRBV19 to TRBJ2-5; TRBD2 matches 9 bases. Germline assignment: CDR1 LNHDA and CDR2 SQIVND (reference sequence). After removal of 3 bases from V and 5 bases from J, the junction contained 10 bases not matched to a gene. The length of the CDR3 is 16 residues. The CDR3 region is CASSIVPRGGRETQYF. The CDR3 coding sequence is TGTGCCAGTAGTATTGTTCCGCGGGGGGGTCGGGAGACCCAGTACTTC. The variable domain in full, with the rest retrieved from reference TRBV19 and TRBJ2-5, is DGGITQSPKYLFRKEGQNVTLSCEQNLNHDAMYWYRQDPGQGLRLIYYSQIVNDFQKGDIAEGYSVSREKKESFPLTVTSAQKNPTAFYLCASSIVPRGGRETQYFGPGTRLLVL.

The V call is TRBV5-1, the J call TRBJ1-1; 7 nucleotides line up with TRBD1. The germline V gene has CDR1 SGHRS and CDR2 YFSETQ. V gave up 1 base and J gave up 1 base; unmatched junction bases: 4. This CDR3 is built from 15 residues. The CDR3 coding sequence is TGCGCCAGCAGCTTGACAGGGGTCCCGAACACTGAAGCTTTCTTT. It is translated as CASSLTGVPNTEAFF.

V is TRBV5-1 and J is TRBJ2-2, with no clear D. CDR3 size: 14 residues. Trimming took off 2 bases at V and 1 base at J, with 6 bases between the two ends. Per the germline V gene, CDR1 is SGHRS and CDR2 is YFSETQ. CDR3 protein: CASSLTVNTGELFF. CDR3 sequence (DNA): TGCGCCAGCAGCTTAACAGTGAACACCGGGGAGCTGTTTTTT. Full variable domain (missing parts from reference TRBV5-1 and TRBJ2-2): KAGVTQTPRYLIKTRGQQVTLSCSPISGHRSVSWYQQTPGQGLQFLFEYFSETQRNKGNFPGRFSGRQFSNSRSEMNVSTLELGDSALYLCASSLTVNTGELFFGEGSRLTVL.

This clone was recorded a few times. The rearrangement links TRBV9 to TRBJ1-2; D gene ambiguous. The V and J ends lost 0 bases and 4 bases respectively, with 10 bases between them. CDR3 size: 14 residues. The germline CDR1 and CDR2 sequences are SGDLS and YYNGEE. The CDR3 DNA is TGTGCCAGCAGCGTAGAGGCGGTTTCCTATGGCTACACCTTC. Translated, it gives CASSVEAVSYGYTF.

The chain is built from TRBV7-9 and TRBJ1-1; D is unclear. The CDR3 runs 14 residues. CDR1 SEHNR and CDR2 FQNEAQ come from the germline V gene (reference sequence). With 5 bases removed from V and 1 base from J, the gap between germline ends came to 11 bases. The CDR3 DNA reads TGTGCCAGCAGCGTGTCCGGGAGGAACACTGAAGCTTTCTTT. Protein: CASSVSGRNTEAFF.

This clone was seen a few times. The chain has TRBV3-1 (or the pseudogene TRBV3-2) and TRBJ1-1, with D unclear. The CDR3 length is 15 residues. Trimming removed 5 bases from V and 6 bases from J, with 19 bases in between. CDR1 and CDR2 (germline): LGHDT, YNNKEL (reference sequence). For the CDR3, the DNA is TGTGCCAGCAGCGATCCCCTCTCGAGCGGCGCTGAAGCTTTCTTT. Amino acids: CASSDPLSSGAEAFF.

This chain uses TRBV4-2 with TRBJ2-7, with a tentative D call TRBD2 (6 bases). V was trimmed by 2 bases and J by 6 bases, leaving 14 bases between them. The CDR3 sequence is 14 residues long. From germline, CDR1 is LGHNA and CDR2 YNFKEQ. This chain's CDR3 is CASSQFGGDGEQYF. The CDR3, as DNA: TGTGCCAGCAGCCAATTTGGAGGGGATGGCGAGCAGTACTTC.

The V gene is TRBV19, the J gene TRBJ2-6; D might be TRBD1 (6 bases). Trimming took 5 bases from V and 4 from J, leaving 15 bases between them. CDR3 length: 16 residues. Germline V gene data show CDR1 as LNHDA and CDR2 as SQIVND (reference sequence). CDR3 in DNA: TGTGCCAGTAGTGTGTTACAGGGCGCCGGGGCCAACGTCCTGACTTTC. This gives the protein CASSVLQGAGANVLTF.

This sequence joins TRBV30 and TRBJ2-3; 9 bases line up with TRBD2. The ends lost 2 bases at V and 2 bases at J; junction bases unmatched: 8. This CDR3 contains 16 residues. Looked up from germline, CDR1 is GTSNPN and CDR2 is SVGIG (reference sequence). The CDR3 DNA is TGTGCCTGGAGTCCAGGGGCTAGCGGGACCACAGATACGCAGTATTTT. The encoded protein is CAWSPGASGTTDTQYF.

The chain employs TRBV3-1 (or the pseudogene TRBV3-2) and TRBJ2-2; a possible D gene is TRBD2 (5 bases). Germline values: CDR1 LGHDT, CDR2 YNNKEL (reference sequence). The CDR3 has 15 residues. Trimming took 0 bases from V and 3 from J, leaving 8 bases between them. The CDR3 loop is CASSQDSAYTGELFF. CDR3 coding DNA: TGTGCCAGCAGCCAAGATAGCGCTTACACCGGGGAGCTGTTTTTT.

The CDR3: CASSLDSGRQNNEQFF. The CDR3 nucleotides read TGTGCCAGCAGCTTAGATAGCGGGAGGCAGAACAATGAGCAGTTCTTC. The J gene is TRBJ2-1, the V gene TRBV7-3; 10 bases line up with TRBD2. CDR1 and CDR2 (germline): SGHTA, FQGTGA. The CDR3 loop spans 16 amino acids. V shed 2 bases and J 5 bases; nucleotides not matched to a gene: 6. The variable domain in full, completed from reference TRBV7-3 and TRBJ2-1, reads GAGVSQTPSNKVTEKGKYVELRCDPISGHTALYWYRQSLGQGPEFLIYFQGTGAADDSGLPNDRFFAVRPEGSVSTLKIQRTERGDSAVYLCASSLDSGRQNNEQFFGPGTRLTVL.

This rearrangement joins TRBV24-1 to TRBJ1-1; 8 bases are shared with TRBD1. The CDR3 has 13 residues. Germline CDR1 is KGHDR and CDR2 is SFDVKD. The V and J ends lost 5 bases and 7 bases, in that order; junction bases with no gene match: 5. The CDR3 DNA is TGTGCCACCAGTGTCCAGGGGGCCAATGAAGCTTTCTTT. It specifies CATSVQGANEAFF.

The chain combines TRBV4-2 with TRBJ2-6; 9 nucleotides match TRBD1. This CDR3 has 17 residues. Germline CDR1 reads LGHNA; CDR2 reads YNFKEQ. With 2 bases clipped from V and 2 bases from J, the junction kept 4 bases outside the gene matches. The CDR3 protein is CASSQITGGAGANVLTF. Written as DNA, the CDR3 is TGTGCCAGCAGCCAAATCACAGGGGGCGCTGGGGCCAACGTCCTGACTTTC.

This chain connects TRBV2 to TRBJ2-5; D might be TRBD2 (5 bases). This CDR3 contains 13 residues. The germline V gene encodes CDR1 SNHLY and CDR2 FYNNEI. V lost 2 bases and J 4 bases, leaving 8 bases between the germline ends. The CDR3 bases are TGTGCCAGCAGTGAAAGAGGGTCAGAGACCCAGTACTTC. Its protein product is CASSERGSETQYF.

This chain uses TRBV2 with TRBJ2-1; TRBD2 aligns across 8 bases. The CDR3 loop spans 13 amino acids. Unmatched junction bases numbered 4, after V lost 4 bases and J lost 8 bases. Germline CDR1 SNHLY, CDR2 FYNNEI. CDR3 nucleotides: TGTGCCAGCAGTGTAGGAGCGGGAGATGAGCAGTTCTTC. Translating gives CASSVGAGDEQFF.

This clone has more than one count but fewer than ten. The chain employs TRBV15 and TRBJ2-3; D ambiguous. The CDR3 length is 12 residues. Germline assignment: CDR1 LNHNV and CDR2 YYDKDF (reference sequence). The V end lost 5 bases, the J end lost 2 bases, and 5 bases lay between the germline ends. CDR3 in DNA: TGTGCCACCAGCCGCGACACAGATACGCAGTATTTT. Its protein product is CATSRDTDTQYF.

The chain couples TRBV28 to TRBJ1-2; D perhaps matches TRBD1 (5 bases). Germline assignment: CDR1 MDHEN and CDR2 SYDVKM. The V end was cut by 2 bases, the J end by 7 bases, with 14 bases between. The CDR3 length is 14 residues. CDR3 sequence reads: CASSLGGARGGYTF. The CDR3, as DNA: TGTGCCAGCAGTTTAGGCGGGGCGAGAGGTGGCTACACCTTC.

This clone was counted between two and nine times. The chain links TRBV27 to TRBJ2-6; 12 nucleotides align to TRBD1. Trimming cost V 0 bases and J 1 base; bases outside gene matches: 4. This CDR3 spans 19 amino acids. CDR1 is MNHEY and CDR2 is SMNVEV in the germline V gene (reference sequence). The CDR3 bases are TGTGCCAGCAGTTTATCCGGGACAGGGGGCTGGTCTGGGGCCAACGTCCTGACTTTC. Amino acid sequence: CASSLSGTGGWSGANVLTF.

The chain couples TRBV5-8 to TRBJ1-2; D uncertain. The CDR3 has 14 residues. The V gene's germline CDR1 is SGHTS and CDR2 YDEGEE. V lost 4 bases and J 0 bases, leaving 10 bases between the germline ends. The CDR3 DNA reads as TGTGCCAGCAGCCCCGCAGTAACTAACTATGGCTACACCTTC. Protein sequence: CASSPAVTNYGYTF.

V usage is TRBV9 and J usage is TRBJ2-2, with D possibly being TRBD2 (5 bases). The CDR3 is 14 residues long. Per germline, CDR1 SGDLS and CDR2 YYNGEE. Trimming shortened V by 3 bases and J by 7 bases, and 13 bases separated the two germline ends. The CDR3 region has the DNA TGTGCCAGCAGCGCCCTCGGGGAAGGCGGGGAGCTGTTTTTT. This gives the protein CASSALGEGGELFF.

The chain links TRBV3-1 (or the pseudogene TRBV3-2) to TRBJ2-3, with D perhaps TRBD2 (6 bases). Germline V lookup: CDR1 LGHDT, CDR2 YNNKEL (reference sequence). The CDR3 is made up of 12 amino acids. Deletions cut 4 bases from V and 6 bases from J, with 8 bases between. CDR3 in DNA: TGTGCCAGCAGCCCCCGGGGGGATACGCAGTATTTT. Protein product: CASSPRGDTQYF.

The CDR3 is CASSEGGAQYF. In DNA form, the CDR3 reads TGTGCCAGCAGTGAAGGTGGAGCGCAGTATTTT. The gene calls are TRBV6-4 and TRBJ2-3; D is undetermined. Trimming shortened V by 3 bases and J by 10 bases, and 8 bases separated the two germline ends. CDR1 MRHNA and CDR2 SNTAGT come from the germline V gene. The CDR3 runs to 11 residues.

The chain combines TRBV9 with TRBJ2-2, with 12 bases matching TRBD2. The CDR3 contains 17 residues. V lost 3 bases to trimming and J lost 4 bases; unmatched junction nucleotides: 7. In germline, CDR1 is SGDLS, CDR2 YYNGEE. The CDR3 reads CASSGPSGRAVTGELFF. The CDR3, as DNA: TGTGCCAGCAGCGGCCCTAGCGGGAGGGCCGTCACCGGGGAGCTGTTTTTT. Drawing the rest from reference TRBV9 and TRBJ2-2, the complete variable domain is DSGVTQTPKHLITATGQRVTLRCSPRSGDLSVYWYQQSLDQGLQFLIQYYNGEERAKGNILERFSAQQFPDLHSELNLSSLELGDSALYFCASSGPSGRAVTGELFFGEGSRLTVL.

The genes are TRBV3-1 (or the pseudogene TRBV3-2) and TRBJ2-5; TRBD2 matches 7 bases. V lost 4 bases, J lost 4 bases, and 9 bases stayed unmatched. The CDR3 consists of 15 residues. CDR1 is LGHDT and CDR2 is YNNKEL in the germline V gene (reference sequence). This CDR3 is CASSPYPTSAETQYF. The DNA for the CDR3 is TGTGCCAGCAGCCCCTATCCTACTAGCGCAGAGACCCAGTACTTC.

CDR3 sequence reads: CASSRRGWSTEAFF. CDR3 DNA sequence: TGTGCCAGCAGTCGCCGCGGATGGAGCACTGAAGCTTTCTTT. This chain joins TRBV27 and TRBJ1-1, with D uncertain. Germline values: CDR1 MNHEY, CDR2 SMNVEV (reference sequence). V dropped 5 bases and J dropped 4 bases, with 14 bases sitting between them. The CDR3 sequence is 14 residues long.

This clone was seen repeatedly, ten times or more. The chain joins TRBV9 to TRBJ1-2; D uncertain. There are 14 residues in the CDR3. Looked up from germline, CDR1 is SGDLS and CDR2 is YYNGEE. V shed 3 bases and J shed 4 bases, with 13 bases lying between them. The CDR3 bases are TGTGCCAGCAGCGAGGCGGAGGAAACCTATGGCTACACCTTC. Translated: CASSEAEETYGYTF.

V and J are TRBV24-1 and TRBJ1-1; D is perhaps TRBD1 (6 bases). The CDR3 loop spans 15 amino acids. V gave up 7 bases and J gave up 6 bases, with 20 bases separating them. Germline loops: CDR1 KGHDR, CDR2 SFDVKD. Here the CDR3 reads CATRGTGTMLSEAFF. CDR3 in DNA: TGTGCCACCAGGGGGACCGGGACAATGCTATCTGAAGCTTTCTTT.